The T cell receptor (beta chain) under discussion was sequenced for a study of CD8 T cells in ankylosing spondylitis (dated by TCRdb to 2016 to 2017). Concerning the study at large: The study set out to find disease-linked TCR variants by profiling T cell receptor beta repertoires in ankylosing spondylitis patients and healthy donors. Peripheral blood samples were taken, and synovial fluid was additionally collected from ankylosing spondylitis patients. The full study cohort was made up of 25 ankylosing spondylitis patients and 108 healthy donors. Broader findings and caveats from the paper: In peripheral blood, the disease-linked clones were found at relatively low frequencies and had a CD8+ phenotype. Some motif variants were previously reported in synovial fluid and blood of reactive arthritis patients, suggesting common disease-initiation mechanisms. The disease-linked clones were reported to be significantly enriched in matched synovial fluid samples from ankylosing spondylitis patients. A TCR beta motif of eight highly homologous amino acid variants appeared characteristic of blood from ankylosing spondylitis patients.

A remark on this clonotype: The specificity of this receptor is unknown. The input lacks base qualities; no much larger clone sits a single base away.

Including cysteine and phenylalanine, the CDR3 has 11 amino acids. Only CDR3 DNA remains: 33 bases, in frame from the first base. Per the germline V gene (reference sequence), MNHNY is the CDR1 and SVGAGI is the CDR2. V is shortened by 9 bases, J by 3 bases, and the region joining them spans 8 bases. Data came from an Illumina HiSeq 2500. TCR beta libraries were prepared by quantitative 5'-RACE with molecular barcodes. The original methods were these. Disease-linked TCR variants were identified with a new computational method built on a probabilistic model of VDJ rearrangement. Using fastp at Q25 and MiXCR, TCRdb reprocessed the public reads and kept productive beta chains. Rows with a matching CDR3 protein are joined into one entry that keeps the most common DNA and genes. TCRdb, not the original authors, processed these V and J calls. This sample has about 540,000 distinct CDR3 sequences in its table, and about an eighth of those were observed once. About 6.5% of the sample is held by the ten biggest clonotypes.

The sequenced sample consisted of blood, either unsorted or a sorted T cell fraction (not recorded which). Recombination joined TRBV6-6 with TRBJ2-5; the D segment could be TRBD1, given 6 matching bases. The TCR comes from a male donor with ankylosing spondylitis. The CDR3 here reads CASRTEETQYF. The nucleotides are TGTGCCAGTAGGACAGAAGAGACCCAGTACTTC.